Following are 23 T cell receptor beta chains from one sample sequenced in a study of regulatory T cells in long-lasting Graves disease. Time point defined: newly diagnosed GD, antithyroid drugs for less than 3 months. PBMC-extracted RNA yielded the TCR library. With iRepertoire HTBI primers and Arm-PCR of CDR3 regions, TCR beta libraries were built. TCRdb reanalysed the multiplex PCR reads using MiXCR and keeps one entry per CDR3 protein. This sample yields fewer than 350,000 distinct CDR3 sequences, of which over 15% are seen a single time; about 39% belongs to the top ten. The sequencing used peripheral blood mononuclear cells (PBMCs), collected at new diagnosis, from a patient treated with antithyroid drugs. These receptors originate from a female donor with Graves disease.

The V gene is TRBV19, the J gene TRBJ1-4, with a tentative D call TRBD1 (5 bases). Germline V gene data show CDR1 as LNHDA and CDR2 as SQIVND (reference sequence). CDR3 size: 14 residues. The germline V and J ends were trimmed by 9 bases and 8 bases, with 19 bases remaining between them. CDR3 sequence (DNA): TGTGCCAGCAACCGGGACGGCCGAGGAGAAAAACTGTTTTTT. It encodes CASNRDGRGEKLFF.

V gene TRBV5-1 combines with J gene TRBJ1-2; maybe TRBD1 (5 bases). The CDR3 covers 12 residues. Germline assignment: CDR1 SGHRS and CDR2 YFSETQ. V lost 4 bases to trimming and J lost 5 bases, with 9 bases between them. DNA for the CDR3: TGCGCCAGCAGCGTTCAGGGTTATGGCTACACCTTC. Translated: CASSVQGYGYTF.

In its sample, this clonotype was seen many times. The chain links TRBV4-2 to TRBJ2-1; 8 nucleotides line up with TRBD2. From germline, CDR1 is LGHNA and CDR2 YNFKEQ. Trimming took 0 bases from V and 6 from J; bases not matched to a gene: 7. The CDR3 loop spans 16 amino acids. The CDR3 DNA reads as TGTGCCAGCAGCCAAGAACCGGGAGGGCGCAGCAATGAGCAGTTCTTC. Encoded protein: CASSQEPGGRSNEQFF.

The V gene is TRBV10-3, the J gene TRBJ2-2; D uncertain. The germline V gene has CDR1 ENHRY and CDR2 SYGVKD. The CDR3 totals 13 residues. The V and J ends lost 8 bases and 8 bases respectively, with 15 bases between them. The CDR3 nucleotides read TGTGCCATCGGGATGGCTAGTTCGGGGGAGCTGTTTTTT. It translates to CAIGMASSGELFF.

This clonotype has more than one count but fewer than ten. This chain connects TRBV27 to TRBJ2-5, with D hard to call. The CDR3 is 16 amino acids. V was pared by 0 bases and J by 9 bases, with 20 bases between. Germline-derived CDR1 and CDR2 are MNHEY and SMNVEV (reference sequence). The CDR3 DNA is TGTGCCAGCAGTTTATCAGTCAGAAGGGCCACTGTTTCCCAGTACTTC. Protein product: CASSLSVRRATVSQYF.

This clonotype was recorded many times. The CDR3 sequence: CASSYRVAYEQYF. In DNA, the CDR3 is TGTGCCAGCAGTTACCGGGTGGCCTACGAGCAGTACTTC. V gene TRBV6-5 combines with J gene TRBJ2-7; D remains unclear. V was clipped by 2 bases and J by 2 bases, with 7 bases between them. Looked up from germline, CDR1 is MNHEY and CDR2 is SVGAGI. CDR3 length: 13 residues.

This clonotype came up many times. The chain links TRBV28 to TRBJ2-6; D gene uncertain. This CDR3 is built from 15 residues. Trimming removed 5 bases from V and 0 bases from J, with 8 bases in between. CDR1 and CDR2 from the germline V gene are MDHEN and SYDVKM. CDR3 region: CASSLPYSGANVLTF. As DNA, the CDR3 is TGTGCCAGCAGTCTGCCATACTCTGGGGCCAACGTCCTGACTTTC.

This clonotype came up many times. The rearrangement uses TRBV19 and TRBJ1-5, with 7 bases identical to TRBD1. This CDR3 has 15 amino acids. The V and J ends lost 1 base and 1 base, in that order; junction bases with no gene match: 1. CDR1 is LNHDA and CDR2 is SQIVND in the germline V gene (reference sequence). In DNA form, the CDR3 reads TGTGCCAGTAGTATAGTACAGGGGAGCAATCAGCCCCAGCATTTT. Protein: CASSIVQGSNQPQHF.

V usage is TRBV19 and J usage is TRBJ1-3; D is perhaps TRBD1 (5 bases). The CDR3 sequence is 15 residues long. V was shortened by 1 base and J by 3 bases, with 10 bases between the two germline ends. Germline V gene sequence: CDR1 LNHDA, CDR2 SQIVND (reference sequence). In DNA, the CDR3 is TGTGCCAGTAGTATAGGATGGGGGATTGGAAACACCATATATTTT. Translation: CASSIGWGIGNTIYF. Based on the CDR3 plus reference TRBV19 and TRBJ1-3, the full variable domain is DGGITQSPKYLFRKEGQNVTLSCEQNLNHDAMYWYRQDPGQGLRLIYYSQIVNDFQKGDIAEGYSVSREKKESFPLTVTSAQKNPTAFYLCASSIGWGIGNTIYFGEGSWLTVV.

This clonotype has ten or more counts. This chain links TRBV30 with TRBJ1-1; D remains ambiguous. The germline gives CDR1 GTSNPN, CDR2 SVGIG (reference sequence). CDR3 length: 16 residues. Trimming shortened V by 2 bases and J by 5 bases, and 21 bases separated the two germline ends. CDR3 sequence: CAWSPRLRRRRTEAFF. CDR3 DNA sequence: TGTGCCTGGAGTCCCCGTTTAAGGAGAAGGAGAACTGAAGCTTTCTTT. The variable domain in full, completed from reference TRBV30 and TRBJ1-1, reads SQTIHQWPATLVQPVGSPLSLECTVEGTSNPNLYWYRQAAGRGLQLLFYSVGIGQISSEVPQNLSASRPQDRQFILSSKKLLLSDSGFYLCAWSPRLRRRRTEAFFGQGTRLTVV.

This clonotype came up many times. The V call is TRBV19, the J call TRBJ2-7, with 13 positions matching TRBD2. Germline V gene data show CDR1 as LNHDA and CDR2 as SQIVND (reference sequence). V lost 4 bases to trimming and J lost 0 bases; unmatched junction nucleotides: 3. The CDR3 has 16 residues. CDR3 region: CASSTGLAGASYEQYF. The CDR3 nucleotides are TGTGCCAGTAGTACCGGACTAGCGGGAGCCTCCTACGAGCAGTACTTC.

The table lists this clonotype with a few counts. The genes are TRBV4-1 and TRBJ2-5; D not resolved. The CDR3 loop spans 13 amino acids. Germline V CDR1 and CDR2: MGHRA, YSYEKL. V was pared by 2 bases and J by 1 base, with 5 bases between. CDR3 DNA sequence: TGCGCCAGCAGCCAACCAGCCCAAGAGACCCAGTACTTC. Translating it yields CASSQPAQETQYF.

The chain has TRBV7-2 and TRBJ2-1; a possible D gene is TRBD2 (6 bases). CDR1 and CDR2 from the germline V gene are SGHTA and FQGNSA. V lost 2 bases and J lost 3, with 8 bases in between. The CDR3 extends over 14 amino acids. CDR3 nucleotides: TGTGCCAGCAGCTTACGGCGGGACTACAATGAGCAGTTCTTC. Its translation is CASSLRRDYNEQFF.

This chain connects TRBV14 to TRBJ2-1; the match to TRBD2 covers 9 bases. V gave up 1 base and J gave up 9 bases; unmatched junction bases: 7. Germline-derived CDR1 and CDR2 are SGHDN and FVKESK. The CDR3 loop spans 15 amino acids. CDR3 sequence: CASSQAGLASGEQFF. For the CDR3, the DNA is TGTGCCAGCAGCCAAGCGGGACTAGCTAGCGGTGAGCAGTTCTTC.

The sample holds many counts of this clonotype. As DNA, the CDR3 is TGTGCCTCCGATTCGGGTGAGCACGAGCAGTACTTC. Translation: CASDSGEHEQYF. The V gene is TRBV10-3, the J gene TRBJ2-7; D remains unclear. The CDR3 runs 12 residues. Trimming removed 11 bases from V and 5 bases from J, with 16 bases in between. The germline gives CDR1 ENHRY, CDR2 SYGVKD.

This chain joins TRBV14 and TRBJ2-7; D is perhaps TRBD1 or TRBD2 (5 bases each). The germline CDR1 and CDR2 sequences are SGHDN and FVKESK. Trimming left V 2 bases short and J 5 bases short, with 16 bases between. CDR3 size: 15 residues. The CDR3 here is CASSQLLWGKDEQYF. The CDR3 bases are TGTGCCAGCAGCCAACTTCTCTGGGGGAAAGACGAGCAGTACTTC.

This clonotype has at least ten counts. The CDR3: CASRLMDGEAFF. In DNA, the CDR3 is TGTGCCAGCAGGCTGATGGACGGTGAAGCTTTCTTT. The J gene is TRBJ1-1, the V gene TRBV6-1; no definite D call. Germline CDR1 MNHNS, CDR2 SASEGT. The CDR3 runs 12 residues. Between the trimmed V and J ends, which lost 6 bases and 7 bases, there was a span of 12 bases.

V gene TRBV6-2 or TRBV6-3 combines with J gene TRBJ2-7; maybe TRBD1 (5 bases). The CDR3 is made up of 13 amino acids. V was pared by 7 bases and J by 0 bases, with 10 bases between. The germline gives CDR1 MNHEY, CDR2 SVGEGT. CDR3 sequence (DNA): TGTGCCAGCACGTCAGGGAACTCCTACGAGCAGTACTTC. Protein: CASTSGNSYEQYF.

There are many counts of this clonotype. The V call is TRBV6-1, the J call TRBJ1-1; D call uncertain. The CDR3 is 13 amino acids. The V and J ends lost 4 bases and 4 bases respectively, with 10 bases between them. Per germline, CDR1 MNHNS and CDR2 SASEGT. The CDR3 DNA follows: TGTGCCAGCAGTGGCCAGACTCTCACTGAAGCTTTCTTT. This codes for CASSGQTLTEAFF.

In this sample, this clonotype turned up a few times. DNA of the CDR3: TGTGCCAGCAGTCTCCTCCTCCGGGGTAATGAGCAGTTCTTC. Translated: CASSLLLRGNEQFF. The chain uses TRBV25-1 and TRBJ2-1, with D possibly TRBD2 on 5 matching bases. The CDR3 is 14 residues long. Trimming took 5 bases from V and 7 from J, leaving 15 bases between them. CDR1 is MGHDK and CDR2 is SYGVNS in the germline V gene.

The chain combines TRBV29-1 with TRBJ2-1; 16 bases fit TRBD2. The CDR3 runs to 15 residues. The ends lost 6 bases at V and 8 bases at J; junction bases unmatched: 7. Germline V CDR1 and CDR2: SQVTM, ANQGSEA. The CDR3 loop reads CSVDSGTSGRDEQFF. The CDR3 DNA reads TGCAGCGTGGACTCCGGGACTAGCGGGAGGGATGAGCAGTTCTTC.

In this sample, this clonotype turned up many times. J is TRBJ1-5 and V is TRBV28; D call uncertain. The CDR3 totals 12 residues. Trimming shortened V by 5 bases and J by 3 bases, and 5 bases separated the two germline ends. Germline-derived CDR1 and CDR2 are MDHEN and SYDVKM. The CDR3 loop is CASSASNQPQHF. The CDR3 coding sequence is TGTGCCAGCAGTGCCTCCAATCAGCCCCAGCATTTT.

Many counts were recorded for this clonotype. The chain carries TRBV20-1 and TRBJ2-1; D unclear. Germline lookup yields CDR1 DFQATT and CDR2 SNEGSKA (reference sequence). CDR3 length equals 14 residues. Trimming removed 4 bases at V and 6 bases at J, with 16 bases between. The CDR3 DNA reads TGCAGTGCTATTCGCAGTTATTCGGGCAATGAGCAGTTCTTC. This gives the protein CSAIRSYSGNEQFF.